This T cell receptor (beta chain) was recorded in a study of cytomegalovirus exposure and HLA in healthy donors. Study-level findings and limits: A missense variant in DCLRE1C was later tied to TCR beta V- and J-gene trimming. Another analysis was done later, and it associated 16,951 TCR beta sequences with HLA alleles at 0.05 false discovery rate.

V was clipped by 9 bases and J by 6 bases; unmatched bases: 13. Germline V CDR1 and CDR2: LNHDA, SQIVND (reference sequence). The CDR3 has 15 residues. Unrecorded immune exposure was likely among donors, who were nominally healthy when sampled. This clone was found once. Antigen specificity is unknown. This PCR relied on a set of 60 Vbeta primers and 13 Jbeta primers. Clones were sequenced by immunoSEQ multiplex PCR, and TCRdb holds only the in-frame ones, with some missing. This table holds 55,000 or so clones, 65% to 85% found once. The chain joins TRBV19 to TRBJ2-3; 9 bases map to TRBD1. This TCR was recovered from a young man in good health and CMV-seronegative. Sequencing used PBMCs. This CDR3 reads CASRTDRGGLDTQYF. For the CDR3, the DNA is TGTGCCAGCAGGACCGACAGGGGGGGGTTGGATACGCAGTATTTT.